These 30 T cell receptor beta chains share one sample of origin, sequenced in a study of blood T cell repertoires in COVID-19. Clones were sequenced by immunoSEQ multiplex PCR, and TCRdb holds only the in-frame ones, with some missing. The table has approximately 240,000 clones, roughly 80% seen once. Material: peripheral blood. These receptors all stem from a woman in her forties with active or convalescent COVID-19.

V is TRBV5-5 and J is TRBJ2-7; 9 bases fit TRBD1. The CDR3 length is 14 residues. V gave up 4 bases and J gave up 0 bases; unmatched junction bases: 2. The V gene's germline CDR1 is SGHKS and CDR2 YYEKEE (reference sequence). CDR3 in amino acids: CASSGQGSSYEQYV. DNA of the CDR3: TGTGCCAGCAGCGGACAGGGGAGCTCCTACGAGCAGTACGTC.

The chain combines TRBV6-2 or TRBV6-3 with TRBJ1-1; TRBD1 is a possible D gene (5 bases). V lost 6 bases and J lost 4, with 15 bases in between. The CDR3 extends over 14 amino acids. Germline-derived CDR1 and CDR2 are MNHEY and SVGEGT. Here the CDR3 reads CASSPRPGGTEAFF. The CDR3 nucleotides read TGTGCCAGCAGCCCCCGCCCGGGGGGCACTGAAGCTTTCTTT.

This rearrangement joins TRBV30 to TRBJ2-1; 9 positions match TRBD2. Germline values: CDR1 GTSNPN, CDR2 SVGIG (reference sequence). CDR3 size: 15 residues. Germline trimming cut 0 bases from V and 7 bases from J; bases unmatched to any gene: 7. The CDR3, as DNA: TGTGCCTGGAGTGTAGGCGGGGGGGGAACAAATGAGCAGTTCTTC. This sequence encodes CAWSVGGGGTNEQFF.

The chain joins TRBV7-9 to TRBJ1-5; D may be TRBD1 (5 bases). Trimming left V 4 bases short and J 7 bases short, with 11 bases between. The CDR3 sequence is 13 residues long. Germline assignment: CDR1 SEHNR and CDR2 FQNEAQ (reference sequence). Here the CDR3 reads CASSSQGVQPQHF. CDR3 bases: TGTGCCAGCAGCTCTCAGGGTGTCCAGCCCCAGCATTTT.

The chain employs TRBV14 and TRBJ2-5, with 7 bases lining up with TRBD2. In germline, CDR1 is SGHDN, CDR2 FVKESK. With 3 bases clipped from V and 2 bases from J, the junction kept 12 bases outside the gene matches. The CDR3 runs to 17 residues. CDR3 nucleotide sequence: TGTGCCAGCAGCCATCTACTCGGGGGGATTGATCAAGAGACCCAGTACTTC. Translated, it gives CASSHLLGGIDQETQYF. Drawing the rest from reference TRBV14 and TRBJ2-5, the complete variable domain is EAGVTQFPSHSVIEKGQTVTLRCDPISGHDNLYWYRRVMGKEIKFLLHFVKESKQDESGMPNNRFLAERTGGTYSTLKVQPAELEDSGVYFCASSHLLGGIDQETQYFGPGTRLLVL.

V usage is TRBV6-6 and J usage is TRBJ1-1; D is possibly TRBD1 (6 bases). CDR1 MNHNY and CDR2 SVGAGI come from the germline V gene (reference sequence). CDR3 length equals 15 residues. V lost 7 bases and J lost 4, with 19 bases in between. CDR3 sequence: CASTDSAGEGTEAFF. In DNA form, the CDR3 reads TGTGCCAGCACGGATTCGGCAGGGGAGGGCACTGAAGCTTTCTTT.

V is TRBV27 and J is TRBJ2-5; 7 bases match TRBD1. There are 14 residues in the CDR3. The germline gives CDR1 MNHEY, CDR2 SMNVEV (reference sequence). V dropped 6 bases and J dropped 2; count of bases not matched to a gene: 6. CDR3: CASSRQGQQETQYF. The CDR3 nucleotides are TGTGCCAGCAGCCGACAGGGCCAACAAGAGACCCAGTACTTC.

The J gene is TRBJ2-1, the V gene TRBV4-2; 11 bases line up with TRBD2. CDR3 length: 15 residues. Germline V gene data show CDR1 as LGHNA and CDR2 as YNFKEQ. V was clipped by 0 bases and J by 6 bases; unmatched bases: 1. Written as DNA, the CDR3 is TGTGCCAGCAGCCAAGATCTAGCGGGGGGCAATGAGCAGTTCTTC. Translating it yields CASSQDLAGGNEQFF.

CDR3 region: CAISEWASGGDEQFF. The CDR3 coding sequence is TGTGCCATCAGTGAATGGGCTAGCGGAGGGGATGAGCAGTTCTTC. This rearrangement joins TRBV10-3 to TRBJ2-1, with 7 bases aligning to TRBD2. The V gene's germline CDR1 is ENHRY and CDR2 SYGVKD. The CDR3 spans 15 residues. V shed 3 bases and J 8 bases; nucleotides not matched to a gene: 10.

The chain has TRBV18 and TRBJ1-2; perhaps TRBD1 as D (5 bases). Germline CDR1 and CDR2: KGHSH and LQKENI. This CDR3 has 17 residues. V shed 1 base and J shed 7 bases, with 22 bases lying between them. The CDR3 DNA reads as TGTGCCAGCTCACCACAGGCTCGACCCGACGGGGGTTTTGGCTACACCTTC. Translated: CASSPQARPDGGFGYTF.

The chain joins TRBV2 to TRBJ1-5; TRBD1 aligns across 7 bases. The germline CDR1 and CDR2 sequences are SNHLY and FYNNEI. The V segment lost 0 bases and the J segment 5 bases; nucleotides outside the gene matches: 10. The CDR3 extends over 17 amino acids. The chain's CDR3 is CASSEAPRGKKDQPQHF. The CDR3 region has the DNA TGTGCCAGCAGTGAAGCGCCCAGGGGGAAGAAGGATCAGCCCCAGCATTTT.

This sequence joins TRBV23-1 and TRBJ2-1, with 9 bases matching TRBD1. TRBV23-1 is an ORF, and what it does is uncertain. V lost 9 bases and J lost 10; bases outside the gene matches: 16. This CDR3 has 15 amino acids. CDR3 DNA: TGCGCCAGAAGACCGGGACAGGGCCTTGAGGGAGAGCAGTTCTTC. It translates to CARRPGQGLEGEQFF.

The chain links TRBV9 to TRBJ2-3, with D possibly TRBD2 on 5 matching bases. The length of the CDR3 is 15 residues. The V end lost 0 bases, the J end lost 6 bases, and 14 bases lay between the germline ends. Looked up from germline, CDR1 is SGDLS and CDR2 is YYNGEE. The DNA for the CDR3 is TGTGCCAGCAGCGTAGATGGCGGGTGGTACGATACGCAGTATTTT. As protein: CASSVDGGWYDTQYF.

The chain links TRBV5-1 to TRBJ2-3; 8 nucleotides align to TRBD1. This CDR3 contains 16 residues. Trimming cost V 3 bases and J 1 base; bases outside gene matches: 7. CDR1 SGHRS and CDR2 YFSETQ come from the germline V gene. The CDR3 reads CASSWTGPRGTDTQYF. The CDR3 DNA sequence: TGCGCCAGCAGCTGGACAGGGCCCCGAGGCACAGATACGCAGTATTTT.

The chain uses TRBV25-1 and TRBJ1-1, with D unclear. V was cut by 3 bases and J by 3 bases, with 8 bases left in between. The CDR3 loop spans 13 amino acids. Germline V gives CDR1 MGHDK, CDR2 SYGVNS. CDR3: CASSEGLYTEAFF. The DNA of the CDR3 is TGTGCCAGCAGTGAGGGCCTTTACACTGAAGCTTTCTTT.

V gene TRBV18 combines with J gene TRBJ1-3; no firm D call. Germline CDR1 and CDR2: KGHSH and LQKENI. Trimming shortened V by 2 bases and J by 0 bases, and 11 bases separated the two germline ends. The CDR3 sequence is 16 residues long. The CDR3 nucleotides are TGTGCCAGCTCACCATCAACAGCCTACTCTGGAAACACCATATATTTT. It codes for CASSPSTAYSGNTIYF.

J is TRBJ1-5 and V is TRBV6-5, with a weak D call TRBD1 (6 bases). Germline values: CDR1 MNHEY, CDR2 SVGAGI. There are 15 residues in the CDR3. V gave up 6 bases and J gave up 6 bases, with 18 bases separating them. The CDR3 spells CASSLDGGQGQPQHF. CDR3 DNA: TGTGCCAGCAGCCTAGACGGGGGGCAGGGTCAGCCCCAGCATTTT.

The DNA for the CDR3 is TGTCAACTAATCTGCGGGGTTTGGGATTCACCCCTCCACTTT. Translating it yields CQLICGVWDSPLHF. The rearrangement joins TRBV7-3 to TRBJ1-6; D is undetermined. CDR1 and CDR2 (germline): SGHTA, FQGTGA. The CDR3 runs to 14 residues.

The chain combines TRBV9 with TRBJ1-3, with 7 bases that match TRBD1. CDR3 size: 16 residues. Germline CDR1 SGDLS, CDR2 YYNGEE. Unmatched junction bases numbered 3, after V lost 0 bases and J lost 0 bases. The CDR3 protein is CASSVGTGLSGNTIYF. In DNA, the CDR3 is TGTGCCAGCAGCGTAGGGACAGGCCTCTCTGGAAACACCATATATTTT. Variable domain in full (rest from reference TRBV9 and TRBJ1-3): DSGVTQTPKHLITATGQRVTLRCSPRSGDLSVYWYQQSLDQGLQFLIQYYNGEERAKGNILERFSAQQFPDLHSELNLSSLELGDSALYFCASSVGTGLSGNTIYFGEGSWLTVV.

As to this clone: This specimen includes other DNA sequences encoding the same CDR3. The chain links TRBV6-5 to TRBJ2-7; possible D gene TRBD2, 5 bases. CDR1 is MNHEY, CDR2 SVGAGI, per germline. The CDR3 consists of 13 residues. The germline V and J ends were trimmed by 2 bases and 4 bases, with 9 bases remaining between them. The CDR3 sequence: CASSYGREYEQYV. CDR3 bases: TGTGCCAGCAGTTACGGGAGAGAGTACGAGCAGTACGTC.

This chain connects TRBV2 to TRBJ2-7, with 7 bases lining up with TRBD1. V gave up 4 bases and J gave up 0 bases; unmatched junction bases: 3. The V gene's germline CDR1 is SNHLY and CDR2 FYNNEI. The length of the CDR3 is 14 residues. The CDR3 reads CASSGQGNSYEQYF. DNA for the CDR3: TGTGCCAGCAGTGGACAGGGCAACTCCTACGAGCAGTACTTC.

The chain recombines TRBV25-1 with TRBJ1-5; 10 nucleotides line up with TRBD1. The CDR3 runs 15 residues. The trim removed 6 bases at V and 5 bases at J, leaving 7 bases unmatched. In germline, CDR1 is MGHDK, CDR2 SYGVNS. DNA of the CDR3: TGTGCCAGCAGCCCTAAGGGACAGGGGTATCAGCCCCAGCATTTT. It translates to CASSPKGQGYQPQHF.

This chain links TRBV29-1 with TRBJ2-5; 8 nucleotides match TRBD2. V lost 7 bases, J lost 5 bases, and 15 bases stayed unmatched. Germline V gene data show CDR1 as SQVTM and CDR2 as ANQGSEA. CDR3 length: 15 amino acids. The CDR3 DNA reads TGCAGCGGGGGGGCGGGGGGCCGGCATGAGGAGACCCAGTACTTC. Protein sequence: CSGGAGGRHEETQYF. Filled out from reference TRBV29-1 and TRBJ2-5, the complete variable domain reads SAVISQKPSRDICQRGTSLTIQCQVDSQVTMMFWYRQQPGQSLTLIATANQGSEATYESGFVIDKFPISRPNLTFSTLTVSNMSPEDSSIYLCSGGAGGRHEETQYFGPGTRLLVL.

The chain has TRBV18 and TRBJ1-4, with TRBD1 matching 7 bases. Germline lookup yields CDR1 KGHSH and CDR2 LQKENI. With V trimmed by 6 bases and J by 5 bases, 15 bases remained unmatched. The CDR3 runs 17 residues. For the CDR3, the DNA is TGTGCCAGCTCCCAAGAACTGACAGGGATGAGGAATGAAAAACTGTTTTTT. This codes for CASSQELTGMRNEKLFF.

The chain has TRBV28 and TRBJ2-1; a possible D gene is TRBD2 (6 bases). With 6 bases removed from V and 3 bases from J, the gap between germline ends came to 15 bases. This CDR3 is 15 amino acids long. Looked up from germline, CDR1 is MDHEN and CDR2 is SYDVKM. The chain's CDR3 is CASSLTSRHYNEQFF. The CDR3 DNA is TGTGCCAGCAGCCTGACTAGTAGGCACTACAATGAGCAGTTCTTC.

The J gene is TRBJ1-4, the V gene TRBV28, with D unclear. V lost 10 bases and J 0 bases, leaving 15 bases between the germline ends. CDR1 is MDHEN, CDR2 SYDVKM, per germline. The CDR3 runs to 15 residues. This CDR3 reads CATIGQVSTNEKLFF. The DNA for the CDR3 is TGTGCCACCATCGGTCAGGTGTCAACTAATGAAAAACTGTTTTTT.

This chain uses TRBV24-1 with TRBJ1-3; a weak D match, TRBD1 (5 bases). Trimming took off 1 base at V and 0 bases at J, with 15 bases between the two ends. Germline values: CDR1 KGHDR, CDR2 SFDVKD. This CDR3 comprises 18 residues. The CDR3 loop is CATSDFLGRDGSGNTIYF. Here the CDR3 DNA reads TGTGCCACCAGTGATTTTTTAGGGAGGGACGGCTCTGGAAACACCATATATTTT.

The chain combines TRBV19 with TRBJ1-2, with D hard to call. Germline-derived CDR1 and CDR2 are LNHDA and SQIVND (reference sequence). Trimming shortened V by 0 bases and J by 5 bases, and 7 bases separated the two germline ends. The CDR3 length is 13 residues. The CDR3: CASSIDPGYGYTF. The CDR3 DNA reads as TGTGCCAGTAGTATAGATCCCGGGTATGGCTACACCTTC.

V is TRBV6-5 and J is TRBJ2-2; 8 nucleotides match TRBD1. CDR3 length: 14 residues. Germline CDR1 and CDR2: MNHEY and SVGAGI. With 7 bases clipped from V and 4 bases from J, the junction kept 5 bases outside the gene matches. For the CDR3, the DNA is TGTGCCAGCAAGCCAGGGGGCAGCACCGGGGAGCTGTTTTTT. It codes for CASKPGGSTGELFF.

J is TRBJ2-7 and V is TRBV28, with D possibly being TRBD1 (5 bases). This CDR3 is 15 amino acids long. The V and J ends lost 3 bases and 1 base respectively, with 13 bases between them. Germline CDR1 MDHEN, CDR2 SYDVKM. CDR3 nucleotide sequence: TGTGCCAGCAGTTTGGGGCCGAGGCTTTCCTACGAGCAGTACTTC. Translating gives CASSLGPRLSYEQYF.